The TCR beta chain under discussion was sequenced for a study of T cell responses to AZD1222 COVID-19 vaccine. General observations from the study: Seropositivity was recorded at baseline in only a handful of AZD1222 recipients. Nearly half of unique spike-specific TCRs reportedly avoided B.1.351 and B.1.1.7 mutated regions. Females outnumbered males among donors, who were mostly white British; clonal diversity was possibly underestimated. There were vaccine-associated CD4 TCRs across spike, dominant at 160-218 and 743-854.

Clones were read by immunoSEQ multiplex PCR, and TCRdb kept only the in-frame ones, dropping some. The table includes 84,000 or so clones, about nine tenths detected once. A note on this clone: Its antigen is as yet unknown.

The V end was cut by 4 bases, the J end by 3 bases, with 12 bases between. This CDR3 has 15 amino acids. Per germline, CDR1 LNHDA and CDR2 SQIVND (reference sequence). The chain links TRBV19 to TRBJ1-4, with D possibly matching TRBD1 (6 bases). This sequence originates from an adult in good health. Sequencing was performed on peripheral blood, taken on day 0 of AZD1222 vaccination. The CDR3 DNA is TGTGCCAGTAGTACCACAGGGTTTTCTAATGAAAAACTGTTTTTT. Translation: CASSTTGFSNEKLFF.